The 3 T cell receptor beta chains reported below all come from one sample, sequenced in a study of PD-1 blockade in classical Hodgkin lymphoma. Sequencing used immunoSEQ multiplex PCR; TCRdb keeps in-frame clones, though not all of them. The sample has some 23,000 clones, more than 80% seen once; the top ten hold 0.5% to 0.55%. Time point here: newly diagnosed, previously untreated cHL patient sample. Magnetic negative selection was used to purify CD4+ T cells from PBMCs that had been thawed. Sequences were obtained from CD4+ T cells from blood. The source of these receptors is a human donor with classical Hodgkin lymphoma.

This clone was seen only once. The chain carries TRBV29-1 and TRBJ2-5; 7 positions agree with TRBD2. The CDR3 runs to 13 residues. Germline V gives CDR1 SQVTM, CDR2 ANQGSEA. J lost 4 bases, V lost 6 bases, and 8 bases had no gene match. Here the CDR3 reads CSVRPGEGETQYF. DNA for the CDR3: TGCAGCGTGAGGCCGGGGGAGGGAGAGACCCAGTACTTC.

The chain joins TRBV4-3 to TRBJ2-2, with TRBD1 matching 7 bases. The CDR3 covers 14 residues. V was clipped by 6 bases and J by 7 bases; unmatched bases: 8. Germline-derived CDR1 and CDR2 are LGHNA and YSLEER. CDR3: CASSERGRGGELFF. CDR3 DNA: TGCGCCAGCAGTGAGAGGGGGCGAGGCGGGGAGCTGTTTTTT.

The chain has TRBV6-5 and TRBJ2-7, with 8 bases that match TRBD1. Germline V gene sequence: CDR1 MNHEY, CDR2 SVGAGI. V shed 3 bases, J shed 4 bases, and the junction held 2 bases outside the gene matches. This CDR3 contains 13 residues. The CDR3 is CASSYRTGYEQYF. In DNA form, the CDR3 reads TGTGCCAGCAGTTATAGGACAGGGTACGAGCAGTACTTC.